The clone carrying this T cell receptor beta chain showed up just a few times. The source of the sample is a study of T-cell reconstitution after alpha-beta-depleted transplantation in children. The CDR3 runs 13 residues. Trimming took off 4 bases at V and 3 bases at J, with 10 bases between the two ends. Per germline, CDR1 MNHNS and CDR2 SASEGT. TCRbeta library preparation incorporated unique molecular identifiers. Each CDR3 protein is one row after TCRdb ran MiXCR on the PCR reads. The data contain some 300,000 distinct CDR3 sequences, around 10% of them seen just once; the ten biggest clones take up 7.5%.

This clonotype was obtained from a boy in the first two years of life with acute myeloid leukemia, due to receive a stem cell transplant. This rearrangement joins TRBV6-1 to TRBJ2-7, with D unclear. The material was PBMCs, obtained before TCRalphabeta/CD19-depleted stem cell transplant. The CDR3 loop reads CASSADANYEQYF. The CDR3 DNA reads as TGTGCCAGCAGTGCGGACGCAAACTACGAGCAGTACTTC.